This T cell receptor beta chain was observed in a study of regulatory T cells in long-lasting Graves disease. In its sample, this clonotype was seen many times. The germline gives CDR1 DFQATT, CDR2 SNEGSKA (reference sequence). The length of the CDR3 is 14 residues. Between the trimmed V and J ends, which lost 0 bases and 1 base, there was a span of 9 bases. Noted time point: newly diagnosed GD, antithyroid drugs for less than 3 months. PBMC-derived RNA was used for the TCR library. An endocrinology department in Xi'an, China, recruited the patients. Researchers made TCR beta libraries by using iRepertoire HTBI primers and running Arm-PCR on CDR3 regions. Using its own MiXCR run on the multiplex PCR reads, TCRdb lists one record per CDR3 protein. The sample yields roughly 560,000 distinct CDR3 sequences, around 13% seen once. Another study also made use of these data, one on T cells in Graves' hyperthyroidism and ophthalmopathy.

The chain couples TRBV20-1 to TRBJ1-1, with D uncertain. The sequence derives from a woman in her 30s with Graves disease. Specimen: peripheral blood mononuclear cells (PBMCs), collected at new diagnosis, from a patient treated with antithyroid drugs. CDR3 nucleotide sequence: TGCAGTGCTAGAGACAGGCGACGGAACACTGAAGCTTTCTTT. Protein: CSARDRRRNTEAFF.